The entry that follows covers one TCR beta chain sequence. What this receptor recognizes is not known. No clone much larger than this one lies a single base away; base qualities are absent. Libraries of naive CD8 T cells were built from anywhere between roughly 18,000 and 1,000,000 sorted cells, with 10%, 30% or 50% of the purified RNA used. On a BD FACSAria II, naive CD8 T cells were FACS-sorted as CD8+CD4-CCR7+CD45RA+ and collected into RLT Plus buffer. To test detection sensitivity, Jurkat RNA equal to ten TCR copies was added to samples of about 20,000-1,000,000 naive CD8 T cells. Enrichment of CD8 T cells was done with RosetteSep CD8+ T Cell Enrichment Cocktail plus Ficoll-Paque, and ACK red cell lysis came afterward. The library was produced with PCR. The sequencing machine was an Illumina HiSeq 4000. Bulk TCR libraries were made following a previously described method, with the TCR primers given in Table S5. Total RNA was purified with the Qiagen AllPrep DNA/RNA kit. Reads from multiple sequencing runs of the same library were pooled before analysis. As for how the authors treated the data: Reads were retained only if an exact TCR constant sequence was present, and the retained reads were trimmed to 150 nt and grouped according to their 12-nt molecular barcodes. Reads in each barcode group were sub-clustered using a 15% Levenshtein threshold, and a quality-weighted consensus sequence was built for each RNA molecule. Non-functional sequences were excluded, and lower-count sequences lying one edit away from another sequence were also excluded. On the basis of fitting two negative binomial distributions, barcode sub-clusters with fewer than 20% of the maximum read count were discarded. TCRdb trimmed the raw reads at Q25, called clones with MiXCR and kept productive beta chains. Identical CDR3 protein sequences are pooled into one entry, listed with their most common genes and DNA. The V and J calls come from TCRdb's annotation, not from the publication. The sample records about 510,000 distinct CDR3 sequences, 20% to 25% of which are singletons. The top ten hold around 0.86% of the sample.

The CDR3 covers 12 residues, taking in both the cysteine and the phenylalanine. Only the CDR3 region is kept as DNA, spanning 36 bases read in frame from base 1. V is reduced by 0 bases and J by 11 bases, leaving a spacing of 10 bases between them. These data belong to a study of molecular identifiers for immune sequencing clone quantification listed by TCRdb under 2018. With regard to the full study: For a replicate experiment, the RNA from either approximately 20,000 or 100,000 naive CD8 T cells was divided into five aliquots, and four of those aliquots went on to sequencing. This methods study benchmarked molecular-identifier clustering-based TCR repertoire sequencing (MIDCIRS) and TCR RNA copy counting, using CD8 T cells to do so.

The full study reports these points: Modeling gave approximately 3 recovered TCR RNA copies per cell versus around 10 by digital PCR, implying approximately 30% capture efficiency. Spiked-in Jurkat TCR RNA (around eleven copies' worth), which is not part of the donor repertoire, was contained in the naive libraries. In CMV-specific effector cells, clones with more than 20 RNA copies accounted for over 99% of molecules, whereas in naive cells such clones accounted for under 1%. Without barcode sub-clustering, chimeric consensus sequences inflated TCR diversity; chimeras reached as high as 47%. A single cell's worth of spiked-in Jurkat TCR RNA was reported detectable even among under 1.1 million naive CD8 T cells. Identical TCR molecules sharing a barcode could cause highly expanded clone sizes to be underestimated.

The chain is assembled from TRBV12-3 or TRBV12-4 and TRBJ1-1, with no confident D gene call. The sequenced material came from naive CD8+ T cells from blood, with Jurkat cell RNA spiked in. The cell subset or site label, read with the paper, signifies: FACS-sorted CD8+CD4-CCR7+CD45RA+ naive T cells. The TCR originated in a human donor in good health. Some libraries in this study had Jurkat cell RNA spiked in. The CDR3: CASSLAATGAFF. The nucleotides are TGTGCCAGCAGTTTAGCAGCCACGGGGGCTTTCTTT.